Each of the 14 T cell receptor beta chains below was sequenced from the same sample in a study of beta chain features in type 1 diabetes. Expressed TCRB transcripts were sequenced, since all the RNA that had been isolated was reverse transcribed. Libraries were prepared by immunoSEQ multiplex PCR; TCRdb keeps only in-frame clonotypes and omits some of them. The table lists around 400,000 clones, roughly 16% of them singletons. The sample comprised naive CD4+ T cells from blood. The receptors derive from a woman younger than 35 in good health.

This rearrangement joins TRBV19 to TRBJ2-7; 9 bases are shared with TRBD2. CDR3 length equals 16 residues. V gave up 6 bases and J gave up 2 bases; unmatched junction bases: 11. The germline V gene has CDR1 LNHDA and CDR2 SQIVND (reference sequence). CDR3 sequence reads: CASSSSMTSGTYEQYF. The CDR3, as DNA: TGTGCCAGTAGCTCATCAATGACTAGCGGAACCTACGAGCAGTACTTC.

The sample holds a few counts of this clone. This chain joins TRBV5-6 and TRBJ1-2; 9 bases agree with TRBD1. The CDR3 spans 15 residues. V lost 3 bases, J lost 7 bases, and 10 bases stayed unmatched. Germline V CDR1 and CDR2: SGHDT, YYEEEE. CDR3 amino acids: CASSSLNTGGSGYTF. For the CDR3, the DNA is TGTGCCAGCAGCTCCCTTAACACAGGGGGCTCTGGCTACACCTTC.

CDR3 in amino acids: CASRLGGYEQYF. CDR3 DNA: TGTGCCAGCAGGCTCGGAGGCTACGAGCAGTACTTC. J is TRBJ2-7 and V is TRBV7-2, with a weak D call TRBD2 (5 bases). Trimming cost V 6 bases and J 3 bases, with 9 bases left between them. Germline V gene lookup returns CDR1 SGHTA and CDR2 FQGNSA. This CDR3 is 12 amino acids long.

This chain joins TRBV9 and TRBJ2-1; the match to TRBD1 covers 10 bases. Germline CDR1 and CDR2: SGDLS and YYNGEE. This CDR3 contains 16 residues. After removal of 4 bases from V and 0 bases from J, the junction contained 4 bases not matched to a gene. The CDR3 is CASSYRQGASYNEQFF. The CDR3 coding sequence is TGTGCCAGCAGCTACCGACAGGGGGCCTCCTACAATGAGCAGTTCTTC.

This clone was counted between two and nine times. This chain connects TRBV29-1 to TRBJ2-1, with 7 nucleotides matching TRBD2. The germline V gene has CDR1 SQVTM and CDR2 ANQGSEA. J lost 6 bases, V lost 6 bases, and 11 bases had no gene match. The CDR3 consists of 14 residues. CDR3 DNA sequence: TGCAGCGTGGGCACCCCTGGGGGGGGCAATGAGCAGTTCTTC. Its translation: CSVGTPGGGNEQFF.

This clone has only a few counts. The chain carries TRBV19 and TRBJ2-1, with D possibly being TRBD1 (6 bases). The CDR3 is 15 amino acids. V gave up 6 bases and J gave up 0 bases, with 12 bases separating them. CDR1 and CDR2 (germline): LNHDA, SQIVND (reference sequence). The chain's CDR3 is CASSRQASSYNEQFF. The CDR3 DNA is TGTGCCAGTAGCCGACAGGCGAGCTCCTACAATGAGCAGTTCTTC.

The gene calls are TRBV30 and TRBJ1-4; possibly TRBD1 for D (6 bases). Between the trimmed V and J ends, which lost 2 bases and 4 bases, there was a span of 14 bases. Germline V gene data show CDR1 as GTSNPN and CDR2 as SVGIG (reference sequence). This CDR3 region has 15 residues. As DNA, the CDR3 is TGTGCCTGGAGTCCCGGGGGAGGGGGTAATGAAAAACTGTTTTTT. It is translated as CAWSPGGGGNEKLFF.

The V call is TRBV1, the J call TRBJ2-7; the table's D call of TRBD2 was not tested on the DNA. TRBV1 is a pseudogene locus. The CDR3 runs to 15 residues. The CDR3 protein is CTSRLFPRVSYEQYF. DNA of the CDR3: TGCACCAGCAGGCTCTTCCCGCGGGTCTCCTACGAGCAGTACTTC.

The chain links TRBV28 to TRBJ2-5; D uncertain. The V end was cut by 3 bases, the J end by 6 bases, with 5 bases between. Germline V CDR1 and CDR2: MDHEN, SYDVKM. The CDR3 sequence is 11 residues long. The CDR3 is CASSFFQTQYF. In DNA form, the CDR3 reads TGTGCCAGCAGTTTCTTCCAGACCCAGTACTTC.

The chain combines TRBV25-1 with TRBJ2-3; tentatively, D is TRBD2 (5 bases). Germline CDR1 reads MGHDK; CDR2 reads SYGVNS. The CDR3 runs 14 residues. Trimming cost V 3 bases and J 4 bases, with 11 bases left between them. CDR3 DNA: TGTGCCAGCAGTGACTGGAGGTTGGCAGATACGCAGTATTTT. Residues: CASSDWRLADTQYF.

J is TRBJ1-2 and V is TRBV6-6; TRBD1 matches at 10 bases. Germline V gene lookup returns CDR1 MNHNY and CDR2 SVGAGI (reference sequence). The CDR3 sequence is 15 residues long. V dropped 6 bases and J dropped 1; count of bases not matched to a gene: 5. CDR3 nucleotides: TGTGCCAGCAGCCCCCGGACAGGGGGTAACTATGGCTACACCTTC. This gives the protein CASSPRTGGNYGYTF.

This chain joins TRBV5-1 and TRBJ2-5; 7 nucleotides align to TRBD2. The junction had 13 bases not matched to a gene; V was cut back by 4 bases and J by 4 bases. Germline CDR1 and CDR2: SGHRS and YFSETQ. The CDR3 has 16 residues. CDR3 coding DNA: TGCGCCAGCAGCGTGTCACTAGCGTTTGTAGGAGAGACCCAGTACTTC. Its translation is CASSVSLAFVGETQYF.

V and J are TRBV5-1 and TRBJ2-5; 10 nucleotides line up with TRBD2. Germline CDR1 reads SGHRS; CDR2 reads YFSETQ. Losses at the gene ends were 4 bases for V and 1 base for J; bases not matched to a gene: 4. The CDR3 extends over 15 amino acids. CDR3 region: CASSPLAGAQETQYF. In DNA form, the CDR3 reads TGCGCCAGCAGCCCCCTAGCGGGAGCCCAAGAGACCCAGTACTTC. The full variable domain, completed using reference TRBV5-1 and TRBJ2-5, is KAGVTQTPRYLIKTRGQQVTLSCSPISGHRSVSWYQQTPGQGLQFLFEYFSETQRNKGNFPGRFSGRQFSNSRSEMNVSTLELGDSALYLCASSPLAGAQETQYFGPGTRLLVL.

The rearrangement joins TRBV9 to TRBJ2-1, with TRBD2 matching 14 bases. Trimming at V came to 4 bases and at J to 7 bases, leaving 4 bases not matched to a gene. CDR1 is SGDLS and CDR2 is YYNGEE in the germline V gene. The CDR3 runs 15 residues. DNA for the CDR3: TGTGCCAGCAGCACTTGGACTAGCGGGAGGAATGAGCAGTTCTTC. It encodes CASSTWTSGRNEQFF.